This T cell receptor (beta chain) stems from a study of T cells in Graves' hyperthyroidism and ophthalmopathy (dated by TCRdb to about 2019). Notes on the research overall: Peripheral blood samples were taken at the time of initial diagnosis, prior to any treatment. TCR V-J signatures able to tell the groups apart were searched for in a discovery cohort of some 100 patients, of whom 43 had Graves' ophthalmopathy and roughly 58 had stable Graves' hyperthyroidism. Prospective prediction of ophthalmopathy was tested in an independent validation cohort of 18 hyperthyroidism patients and 17 patients who later progressed to ophthalmopathy. For training and testing, the 100 or so patients in the discovery cohort were randomly divided in a 7:3 ratio. In six Graves' hyperthyroidism patients, the study also compared T-cell repertoires from thyroid tissue with T-cell repertoires from blood. After sampling, hyperthyroidism patients received methimazole starting at 30 mg daily, and ophthalmopathy patients received high-dose intravenous methylprednisolone. The paper reports TCR Vbeta CDR3 sequencing of approximately 140 peripheral blood samples: under 45 ophthalmopathy, about 75 hyperthyroidism and 17 progressor patients.

The table lists this clonotype with a few counts. Its antigen target is currently unknown. No much larger clone exists at a distance of one base, and base qualities are not known. The hyperthyroidism patients were between 18 and 65 years old and newly diagnosed, with a disease duration of less than 2 months. Patients with uncontrolled infections, other autoimmune diseases, pregnancy or lactation were excluded. Clinical symptoms, serum thyroxine and TRAb, thyroid ultrasound, and orbital computed tomography formed the basis for the diagnoses. Blood from progressor patients was drawn when they were first diagnosed with hyperthyroidism, before any ophthalmopathy symptoms appeared. PBMCs were separated from around 9.1 ml of fresh peripheral blood using Ficoll-Paque density gradient centrifugation. Patients classed as progressors first received a Graves' hyperthyroidism diagnosis and then went on to develop ophthalmopathy during follow-up. Total RNA was extracted with Trizol reagent, and quality was checked on an Agilent 2100 Bioanalyzer.

Amplification of TCR beta CDR3 regions was carried out from RNA transcripts. For the first round of RT-PCR on the TCR CDR3, the HTBI primer set was used together with the Qiagen OneStep RT-PCR kit. Libraries were constructed in a second round of multiplex PCR, after which size selection and purification were carried out. Paired-end sequencing of the libraries was performed with 100 bp reads on an Illumina HiSeq2000. The paper's processing steps were these. SOAPnuke was used to process the raw data, removing reads that contained adapters or uncalled bases, had a mean Phred below 15, or lacked an exact match to the constant primer or identifier. High-quality paired reads were merged with COPE v1.2.5, and unique nucleotide sequences were defined as clonotypes. MiTCR v1.1 was used to align the clonotypes against IMGT TRBV, TRBD and TRBJ reference segments. The analysis included only V-J combinations with a frequency above 0.0001, which together covered over 98% of the repertoires. The TCS score was defined as F50 (clonal expansion) divided by E x V (chaos), with BLOSUM62-based TCRdist calculated between CDR3 peptides within each V-J. Welch's t-statistics and random forest reduced fewer than 600 V-J features to 13, which were used in a naive Bayes classifier (R e1071). The raw public data were reprocessed by TCRdb itself: fastp quality trimming at Q25, MiXCR clonotype calling, in-frame beta chains only. Entries are consolidated by CDR3 protein sequence, retaining the most common genes and DNA. These V and J calls rely on TCRdb rather than the paper's analysis. In this sample the table shows approximately 400,000 distinct CDR3 sequences, 15% to 18% of which occur a single time. About 30% of the sample rests with the top ten.

Overall results and qualifications from the work: No statistical method was used to fix the sample size in advance, and group allocation was not hidden from the investigators. In validation, progression to ophthalmopathy was predicted by the model with approximately 67% sensitivity and around 76% specificity, a median of 6.5 months before onset. A model built on a 13 V-J signature distinguished ophthalmopathy from stable hyperthyroidism, reaching 87.88% sensitivity and under 84% specificity in cross-validation and 80%/75% in testing. Blood samples also contained most of the expanded thyroid clonotypes (frequency above 0.001), which suggests that blood repertoires may reflect thyroid immune responses.

Its CDR3 holds 12 amino acids, cysteine through phenylalanine. Only the CDR3 region is kept as DNA, spanning 36 bases read in frame from base 1. The CDR1 and CDR2 encoded by the germline V gene are SGHDT and YYEEEE. V loses 1 base of germline sequence and J loses 8 bases, and the interval between the two ends is 7 bases. This sequence uses TRBV5-6 and TRBJ2-1; no D segment can be confidently identified. The clonotype was recovered from a woman aged 18 to 35 with Graves' hyperthyroidism that later progressed to Graves' ophthalmopathy. The sequenced material came from blood. In nucleotide form, the sequence is TGTGCCAGCAGCTTGAACTATGATGAGCAGTTCTTC. It translates as CASSLNYDEQFF.